This TCR beta chain was sequenced during a study of chemoradiotherapy in HPV16-positive cancers. Repertoires were sampled repeatedly during chemoradiotherapy. Only in-frame clones appear in the TCRdb table, and some are missing; sequencing was by immunoSEQ multiplex PCR. The profile covers about 35,000 clones, with around 77% appearing a single time and 3% to 4.5% taken by the ten largest. General observations from the study: In HPV16-positive patients, HPV-responsive T-cell expansion tracked better recurrence-free survival. HPV-specific T cells were functionally defined from only a couple of HPV16-positive patients.

Germline loops: CDR1 SNHLY, CDR2 FYNNEI. The CDR3 has 13 amino acids. V lost 6 bases and J lost 1, with 9 bases in between. As for this clone: Its cognate antigen is unknown.

Sequenced material: blood, taken from a patient who underwent chemoradiotherapy. This rearrangement joins TRBV2 to TRBJ2-5; D unclear. This clonotype originated in a human donor with HPV-associated anogenital cancer. CDR3: CASRRTVQETQYF. The CDR3 DNA reads TGTGCCAGCAGGCGGACGGTCCAAGAGACCCAGTACTTC.